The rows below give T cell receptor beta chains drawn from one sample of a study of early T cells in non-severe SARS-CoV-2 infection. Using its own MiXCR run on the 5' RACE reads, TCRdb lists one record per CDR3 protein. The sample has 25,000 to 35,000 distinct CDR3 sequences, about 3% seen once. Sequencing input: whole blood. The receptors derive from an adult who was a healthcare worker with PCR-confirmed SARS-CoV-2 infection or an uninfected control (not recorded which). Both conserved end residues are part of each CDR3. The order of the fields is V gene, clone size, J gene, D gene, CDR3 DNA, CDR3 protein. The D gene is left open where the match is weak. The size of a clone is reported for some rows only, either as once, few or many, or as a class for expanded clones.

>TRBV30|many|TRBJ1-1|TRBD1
TGTGCCTGGAGTGTAAACCCCTTCCGGACAGGGAGAAACATGAACACTGAAGCTTTCTTT
CAWSVNPFRTGRNMNTEAFF
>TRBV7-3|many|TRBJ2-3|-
TGTGCCAGCAGCTTAATGGGGCGGGGCGCAGATACGCAGTATTTT
CASSLMGRGADTQYF
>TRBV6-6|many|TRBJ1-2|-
TGTGCCATCGAGGGACGGAACTATGGCTACACCTTC
CAIEGRNYGYTF
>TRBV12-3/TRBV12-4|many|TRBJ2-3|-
TGTGCCAGCACCTCACGCACAGATACGCAGTATTTT
CASTSRTDTQYF
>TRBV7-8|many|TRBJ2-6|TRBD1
TGTGCCAGCGGTCCGGGACAGGCGATCTCTGGGGCCAACGTCCTGACTTTC
CASGPGQAISGANVLTF
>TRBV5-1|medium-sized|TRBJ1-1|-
TGCGCCAGCAGCTTGTTTGAACAGGGGAACACTGAAGCTTTCTTT
CASSLFEQGNTEAFF
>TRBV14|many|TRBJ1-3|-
TGTGCCAGCAGCCCCAGCCTCTCTGGAAACACCATATATTTT
CASSPSLSGNTIYF
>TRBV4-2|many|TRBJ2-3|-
TGTGCCAGCAGCCAAGATAATGGGGCCCCAGATACGCAGTATTTT
CASSQDNGAPDTQYF
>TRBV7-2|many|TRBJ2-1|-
TGTGCCAGCAGCCCAGGGAGAAGTGGGGATGAGCAGTTCTTC
CASSPGRSGDEQFF
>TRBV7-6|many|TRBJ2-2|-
TGTGCCAGCAGCTTAGAACCGAACACCGGGGAGCTGTTTTTT
CASSLEPNTGELFF
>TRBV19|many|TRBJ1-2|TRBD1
TGTGCCACCTCGATGGACAGGGGAAACTATGGCTACACCTTC
CATSMDRGNYGYTF
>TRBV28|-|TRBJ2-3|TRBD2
TGTGCCAGCAGTTTTTTGTCTAGCGGGACTAGCACAGATACGCAGTATTTT
CASSFLSSGTSTDTQYF
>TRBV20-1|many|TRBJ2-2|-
TGCAGTGCTAGGTCGGGCCACGGGGAGCTGTTTTTT
CSARSGHGELFF
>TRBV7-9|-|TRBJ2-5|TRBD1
TGTGCCAGCAGCCTCCCGGGACAGGGGCATGCAGAGACCCAGTACTTC
CASSLPGQGHAETQYF
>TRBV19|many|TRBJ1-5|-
TGTGCCAGTAGTATTGTAGGACACAATCAGCCCCAGCATTTT
CASSIVGHNQPQHF
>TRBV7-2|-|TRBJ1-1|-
TGTGCCAGCCATAGATTCGAAAGGGGGAACACTGAAGCTTTCTTT
CASHRFERGNTEAFF
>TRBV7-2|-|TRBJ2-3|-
TGTGCCAGCAGCTATCCCCAGAGCGTTTGGGGACTCTTCACAGATACGCAGTATTTT
CASSYPQSVWGLFTDTQYF
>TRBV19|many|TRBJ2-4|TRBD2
TGTGCCAGTAGCTGGACTAGCGGGGGGCTAGCCAAAAACATTCAGTACTTC
CASSWTSGGLAKNIQYF
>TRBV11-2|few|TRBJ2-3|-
TGTGCCAGCAGCTTAGACCCTTATACGCAGTATTTT
CASSLDPYTQYF
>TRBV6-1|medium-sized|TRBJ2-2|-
TGTGCCAGCAGTGAAGATGCGGTCGCGAACACCGGGGAGCTGTTTTTT
CASSEDAVANTGELFF
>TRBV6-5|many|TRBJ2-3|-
TGTGCCAGCAACCAGGGGGGCAGCACAGATACGCAGTATTTT
CASNQGGSTDTQYF
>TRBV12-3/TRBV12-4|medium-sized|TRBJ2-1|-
TGTGCCAGCAGTTTAGCGGGGGGCTCCTACAATGAGCAGTTCTTC
CASSLAGGSYNEQFF